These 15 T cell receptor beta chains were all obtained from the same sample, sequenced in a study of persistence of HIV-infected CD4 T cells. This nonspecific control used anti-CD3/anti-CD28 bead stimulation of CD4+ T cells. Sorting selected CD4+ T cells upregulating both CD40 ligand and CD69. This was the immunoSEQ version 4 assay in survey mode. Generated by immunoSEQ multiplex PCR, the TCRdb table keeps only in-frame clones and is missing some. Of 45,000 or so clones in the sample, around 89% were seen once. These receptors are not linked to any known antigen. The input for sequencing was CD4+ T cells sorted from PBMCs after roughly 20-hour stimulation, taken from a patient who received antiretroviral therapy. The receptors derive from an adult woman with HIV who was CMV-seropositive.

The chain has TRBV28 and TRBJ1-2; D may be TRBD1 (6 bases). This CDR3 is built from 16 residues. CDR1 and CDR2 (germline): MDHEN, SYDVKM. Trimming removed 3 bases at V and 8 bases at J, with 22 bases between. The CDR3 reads CASSLYAPVGGDGYTF. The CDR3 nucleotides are TGTGCCAGCAGTTTGTACGCGCCAGTAGGGGGGGACGGCTACACCTTC.

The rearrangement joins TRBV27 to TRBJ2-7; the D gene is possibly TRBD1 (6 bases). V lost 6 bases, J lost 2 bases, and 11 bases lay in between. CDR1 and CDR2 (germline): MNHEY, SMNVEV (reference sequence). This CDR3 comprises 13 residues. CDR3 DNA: TGTGCCAGCAGCCGGGACACCACCTACGAGCAGTACTTC. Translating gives CASSRDTTYEQYF.

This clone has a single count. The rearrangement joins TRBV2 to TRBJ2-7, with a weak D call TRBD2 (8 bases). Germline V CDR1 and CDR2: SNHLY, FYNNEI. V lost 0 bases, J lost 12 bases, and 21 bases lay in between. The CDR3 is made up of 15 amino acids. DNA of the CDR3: TGTGCCAGCAGTGAAGCGAGGGGGCAGAGCGGGAGAGGGTACTTC. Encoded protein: CASSEARGQSGRGYF.

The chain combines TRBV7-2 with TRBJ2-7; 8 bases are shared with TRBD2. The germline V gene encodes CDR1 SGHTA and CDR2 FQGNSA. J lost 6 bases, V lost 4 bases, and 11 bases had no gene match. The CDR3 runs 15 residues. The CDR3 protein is CASSSLRGVPSEQYF. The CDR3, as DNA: TGTGCCAGCAGCTCTCTGCGGGGGGTCCCTAGCGAGCAGTACTTC.

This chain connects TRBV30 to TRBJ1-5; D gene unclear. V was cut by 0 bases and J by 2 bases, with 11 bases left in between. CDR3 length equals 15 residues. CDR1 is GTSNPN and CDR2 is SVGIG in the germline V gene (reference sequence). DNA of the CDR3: TGTGCCTGGAGTGTGGGCGGGAATGGCAATCAGCCCCAGCATTTT. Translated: CAWSVGGNGNQPQHF.

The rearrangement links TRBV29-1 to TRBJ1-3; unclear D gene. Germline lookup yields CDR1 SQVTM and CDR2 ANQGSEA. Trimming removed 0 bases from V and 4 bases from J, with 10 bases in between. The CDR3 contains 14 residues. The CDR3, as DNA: TGCAGCGTTGAAGATATGGCGGTCGGAAACACCATATATTTT. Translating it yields CSVEDMAVGNTIYF. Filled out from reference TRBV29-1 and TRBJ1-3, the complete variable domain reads SAVISQKPSRDICQRGTSLTIQCQVDSQVTMMFWYRQQPGQSLTLIATANQGSEATYESGFVIDKFPISRPNLTFSTLTVSNMSPEDSSIYLCSVEDMAVGNTIYFGEGSWLTVV.

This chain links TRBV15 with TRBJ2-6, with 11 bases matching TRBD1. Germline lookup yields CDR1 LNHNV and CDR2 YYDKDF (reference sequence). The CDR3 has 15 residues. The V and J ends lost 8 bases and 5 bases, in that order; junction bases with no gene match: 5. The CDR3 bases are TGTGCCACCGGGACAGGGGGGAATAGGGCCAACGTCCTGACTTTC. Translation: CATGTGGNRANVLTF.

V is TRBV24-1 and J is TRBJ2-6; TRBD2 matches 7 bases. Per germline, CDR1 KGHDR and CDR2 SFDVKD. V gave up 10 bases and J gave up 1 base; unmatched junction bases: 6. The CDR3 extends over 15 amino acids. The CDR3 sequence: CATTPGGSGANVLTF. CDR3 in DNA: TGTGCCACTACCCCGGGGGGATCTGGGGCCAACGTCCTGACTTTC.

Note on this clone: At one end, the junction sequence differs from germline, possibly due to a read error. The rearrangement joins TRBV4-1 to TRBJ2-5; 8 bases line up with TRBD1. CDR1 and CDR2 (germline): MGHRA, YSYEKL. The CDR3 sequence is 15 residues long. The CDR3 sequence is CASSPVQGVREAQYF. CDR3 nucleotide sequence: TGCGCCAGCTCGCCCGTACAGGGGGTGCGAGAGGCCCAGTACTTC.

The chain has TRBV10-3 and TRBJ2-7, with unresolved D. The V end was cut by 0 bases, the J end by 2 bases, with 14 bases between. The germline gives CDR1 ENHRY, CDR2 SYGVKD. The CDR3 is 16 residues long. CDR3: CAISESITGRTYEQYF. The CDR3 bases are TGTGCCATCAGTGAGTCAATCACGGGCAGGACCTACGAGCAGTACTTC.

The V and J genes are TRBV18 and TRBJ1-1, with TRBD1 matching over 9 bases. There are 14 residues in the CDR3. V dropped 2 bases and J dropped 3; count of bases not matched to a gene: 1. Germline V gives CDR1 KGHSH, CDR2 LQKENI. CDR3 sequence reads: CASSPRQGDTEAFF. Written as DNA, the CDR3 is TGTGCCAGCTCACCAAGACAGGGGGACACTGAAGCTTTCTTT. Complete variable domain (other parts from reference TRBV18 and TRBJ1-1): NAGVMQNPRHLVRRRGQEARLRCSPMKGHSHVYWYRQLPEEGLKFMVYLQKENIIDESGMPKERFSAEFPKEGPSILRIQQVVRGDSAAYFCASSPRQGDTEAFFGQGTRLTVV.

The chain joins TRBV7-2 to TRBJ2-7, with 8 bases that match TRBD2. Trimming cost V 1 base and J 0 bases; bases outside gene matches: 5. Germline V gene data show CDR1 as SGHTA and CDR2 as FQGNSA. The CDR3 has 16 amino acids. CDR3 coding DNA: TGTGCCAGCAGCTTAGATGCCGGGGGGGTCTCCTACGAGCAGTACTTC. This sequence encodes CASSLDAGGVSYEQYF.

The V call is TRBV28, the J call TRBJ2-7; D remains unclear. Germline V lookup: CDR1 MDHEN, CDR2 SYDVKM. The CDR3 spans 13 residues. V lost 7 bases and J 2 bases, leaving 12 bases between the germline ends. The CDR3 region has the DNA TGTGCCAGCATCCAACCTACAACCTACGAGCAGTACTTC. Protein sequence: CASIQPTTYEQYF.

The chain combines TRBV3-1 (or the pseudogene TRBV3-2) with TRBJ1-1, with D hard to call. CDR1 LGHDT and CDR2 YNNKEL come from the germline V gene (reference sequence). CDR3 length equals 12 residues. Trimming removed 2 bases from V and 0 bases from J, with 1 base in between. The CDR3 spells CASSQMNTEAFF. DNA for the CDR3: TGTGCCAGCAGCCAAATGAACACTGAAGCTTTCTTT.

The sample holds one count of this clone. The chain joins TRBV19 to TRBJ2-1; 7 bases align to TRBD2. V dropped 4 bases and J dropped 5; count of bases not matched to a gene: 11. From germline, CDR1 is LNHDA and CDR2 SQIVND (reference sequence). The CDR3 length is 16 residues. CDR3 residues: CASSSIGLGANNEQFF. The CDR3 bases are TGTGCCAGTAGTAGTATCGGACTAGGCGCTAACAATGAGCAGTTCTTC.